Below are 27 T cell receptor beta chains sequenced from a single sample in a study of immune heterogeneity within non-small cell lung tumors. TCRs were amplified from 600 ng gDNA of bulk tumor per sample. Several biopsies per primary tumor, spaced far apart, were taken during surgery. Their non-small cell lung cancer was newly diagnosed and untreated, and the patients underwent curative surgery. Multiplex PCR with 32 V and 13 J primers amplified TCR beta CDR3. TCRdb passed the multiplex PCR reads through MiXCR, listing each CDR3 protein once. This repertoire shows about 10,000 distinct CDR3 sequences, about a sixth found once; its top ten account for about 3.5%. Sample: lung tumor tissue. The receptors were gathered from a man aged 35 to 55 with non-small cell lung cancer.

By its share, this clonotype is medium-sized. The chain is built from TRBV5-1 and TRBJ2-7; 8 bases are a match to TRBD1. This CDR3 has 16 residues. V was clipped by 1 base and J by 0 bases; unmatched bases: 6. Germline lookup yields CDR1 SGHRS and CDR2 YFSETQ. CDR3 loop: CASSLTPGGLSYEQYF. CDR3 sequence (DNA): TGCGCCAGCAGCTTGACCCCAGGGGGCCTCTCCTACGAGCAGTACTTC.

This clonotype is labeled as medium-sized. The rearrangement links TRBV7-3 to TRBJ2-1; possibly TRBD2 for D (6 bases). With 5 bases removed from V and 0 bases from J, the gap between germline ends came to 11 bases. The length of the CDR3 is 15 residues. CDR1 is SGHTA and CDR2 is FQGTGA in the germline V gene. The CDR3 loop reads CASSPYGSSYNEQFF. CDR3 DNA: TGTGCCAGCAGCCCTTACGGGAGCTCCTACAATGAGCAGTTCTTC.

This clonotype appeared many times. This sequence joins TRBV3-1 and TRBJ2-5; D may be TRBD2 (5 bases). Germline V gene lookup returns CDR1 LGHDT and CDR2 YNNKEL (reference sequence). This CDR3 region has 16 residues. Trimming took 4 bases from V and 4 from J, leaving 19 bases between them. CDR3 sequence (DNA): TGTGCCAGCAGCCCTCGAGAGGTACTAGTTCGAGAGACCCAGTACTTC. The encoded protein is CASSPREVLVRETQYF.

This clonotype has ten or more counts. The rearrangement joins TRBV6-6 to TRBJ1-1, with D perhaps matching TRBD1 (5 bases). There are 14 residues in the CDR3. The germline V and J ends were trimmed by 2 bases and 5 bases, with 12 bases remaining between them. Germline CDR1 MNHNY, CDR2 SVGAGI (reference sequence). The CDR3 DNA reads TGTGCCAGCAGTTACGCAGGGCTGGAGACTGAAGCTTTCTTT. Translating gives CASSYAGLETEAFF.

The chain links TRBV19 to TRBJ2-4, with a possible D match to TRBD2 (5 bases). V gave up 3 bases and J gave up 1 base, with 13 bases separating them. From germline, CDR1 is LNHDA and CDR2 SQIVND (reference sequence). The CDR3 length is 16 residues. CDR3 sequence: CASSIGRGSAKNIQYF. The CDR3 DNA is TGTGCCAGTAGTATTGGGAGAGGGAGTGCCAAAAACATTCAGTACTTC.

Worth noting for this clonotype: A much more abundant neighbour one base away suggests this may be a read error. The chain links TRBV3-1 to TRBJ2-7; D not resolved. The CDR3 contains 15 residues. Germline V CDR1 and CDR2: LGHDT, YNNKEL (reference sequence). The CDR3 DNA is TGTACCAGCAGCGCGGCGAAGGGCCCATACTACGAGCAGTACTTC. Translated, it gives CTSSAAKGPYYEQYF.

There are many counts of this clonotype. The junction departs from the called germline gene at one end, perhaps through a read error. The V gene is TRBV11-2, the J gene TRBJ2-5; D is perhaps TRBD1 (6 bases). This CDR3 has 14 residues. Germline V gene data show CDR1 as SGHAT and CDR2 as FQNNGV. The CDR3 DNA reads as TGTGCCAGCAGCATCTGGACAGCCCAAGGGACCCAGTACTTC. Amino acid sequence: CASSIWTAQGTQYF.

This clonotype was found many times. The genes are TRBV28 and TRBJ2-7; the match to TRBD2 covers 8 bases. From germline, CDR1 is MDHEN and CDR2 SYDVKM. This CDR3 contains 15 residues. V lost 7 bases and J lost 6; bases outside the gene matches: 14. CDR3 amino acids: CASTPTVPGGGEQYF. Here the CDR3 DNA reads TGTGCCAGCACCCCGACAGTGCCCGGGGGGGGCGAGCAGTACTTC.

This clonotype is medium-sized. The rearrangement joins TRBV28 to TRBJ1-1; D is possibly TRBD1 (5 bases). V was pared by 2 bases and J by 4 bases, with 11 bases between. Germline V gene lookup returns CDR1 MDHEN and CDR2 SYDVKM. CDR3 size: 14 residues. CDR3 loop: CASSLPAGTTEAFF. The CDR3, as DNA: TGTGCCAGCAGTTTACCGGCAGGGACCACTGAAGCTTTCTTT.

This clonotype is deemed medium-sized. The chain is built from TRBV12-3 or TRBV12-4 and TRBJ2-7, with 9 bases fitting TRBD1. V shed 6 bases and J 4 bases; nucleotides not matched to a gene: 10. The CDR3 contains 15 residues. The CDR3 reads CASRDTGQGMYEQYF. In DNA, the CDR3 is TGTGCCAGCAGGGACACGGGACAGGGCATGTACGAGCAGTACTTC.

This clonotype is medium-sized. The rearrangement uses TRBV11-2 and TRBJ2-7, with D unclear. Germline V gives CDR1 SGHAT, CDR2 FQNNGV. The CDR3 runs to 12 residues. Trimming stripped 1 base from V and 7 bases from J, with 8 bases between. The CDR3 nucleotides read TGTGCCAGCAGCTTAGTCGGTATTGAGCAGTACTTC. This codes for CASSLVGIEQYF.

This clonotype ranks as medium-sized. This chain joins TRBV12-3 or TRBV12-4 and TRBJ1-6, with D maybe TRBD1 (5 bases). V lost 5 bases, J lost 12 bases, and 17 bases lay in between. This CDR3 is built from 14 residues. The CDR3 nucleotides are TGTGCCAGCAGTCCAAGGGACGGACGAGAACCCCTCCACTTT. Translation gives CASSPRDGREPLHF.

Details on this clonotype: This clone may be a read error of a much larger clone one base away. This rearrangement joins TRBV10-2 to TRBJ1-1; D is ambiguous. The V and J ends lost 7 bases and 6 bases respectively, with 18 bases between them. The CDR3 extends over 14 amino acids. The germline CDR1 and CDR2 sequences are WSHSY and SAAADI. The CDR3 sequence is CASKLASPKSEAFF. As DNA, the CDR3 is TGCGCCAGCAAATTAGCGTCCCCCAAATCTGAAGCTTTCTTT.

In its sample, this clonotype ranks as medium-sized (0.01 to 0.1%). This rearrangement joins TRBV11-3 to TRBJ1-5; 7 positions match TRBD1. The trim removed 5 bases at V and 3 bases at J, leaving 13 bases unmatched. Germline V gene data show CDR1 as SGHNT and CDR2 as YENEEA. This CDR3 has 17 amino acids. CDR3 nucleotide sequence: TGTGCCAGCAGCCCCCACATACAGGGGAACCCCAATCAGCCCCAGCATTTT. Amino acid sequence: CASSPHIQGNPNQPQHF.

This clonotype has at least ten counts. V is TRBV14 and J is TRBJ2-3, with no clear D. This CDR3 is 14 amino acids long. Trimming took 1 base from V and 10 from J, leaving 15 bases between them. CDR1 and CDR2 (germline): SGHDN, FVKESK. The chain's CDR3 is CASSQVAANSAQYF. The CDR3 bases are TGTGCCAGCAGCCAAGTCGCAGCAAACTCTGCGCAGTATTTT.

This clonotype was found many times. The chain has TRBV5-4 and TRBJ2-1; the match to TRBD1 covers 8 bases. Unmatched junction bases numbered 5, after V lost 4 bases and J lost 5 bases. Germline V gene lookup returns CDR1 SGHNT and CDR2 YYREEE (reference sequence). This CDR3 is built from 14 residues. CDR3 protein: CASSRPGQDNEQFF. CDR3 bases: TGTGCCAGCAGCCGGCCGGGACAGGACAATGAGCAGTTCTTC.

This clonotype counts as medium-sized. The J gene is TRBJ2-7, the V gene TRBV7-9; D gene unclear. The CDR3 contains 13 residues. V lost 1 base to trimming and J lost 3 bases, with 7 bases between them. Looked up from germline, CDR1 is SEHNR and CDR2 is FQNEAQ (reference sequence). CDR3 bases: TGTGCCAGCAGCTTAGTTGGATTCTACGAGCAGTACTTC. Translation gives CASSLVGFYEQYF.

This clonotype has at least ten counts. The chain couples TRBV12-3 or TRBV12-4 to TRBJ2-7, with D unresolved. The CDR3 is 13 amino acids. The ends were cut back, 1 base at V and 2 bases at J, with 6 bases in the middle. Here the CDR3 reads CASSLGPPYEQYF. CDR3 in DNA: TGTGCCAGCAGTTTAGGCCCACCCTACGAGCAGTACTTC.

This clonotype ranks as medium-sized (0.01 to 0.1%). The rearrangement links TRBV12-3 or TRBV12-4 to TRBJ2-2, with a weak D call TRBD2 (6 bases). CDR3 size: 16 residues. The ends were cut back, 6 bases at V and 4 bases at J, with 18 bases in the middle. Here the CDR3 reads CASRPGERRGTGELFF. CDR3 DNA: TGTGCCAGCAGGCCGGGAGAGCGACGCGGCACCGGGGAGCTGTTTTTT.

The chain is built from TRBV6-2 or TRBV6-3 and TRBJ2-7, with a tentative D call TRBD1 (6 bases). V was clipped by 6 bases and J by 2 bases, with 11 bases between them. Looked up from germline, CDR1 is MNHEY and CDR2 is SVGEGT. This CDR3 region has 13 residues. Written as DNA, the CDR3 is TGTGCCAGCAGAAACAGGGATCCCTACGAGCAGTACTTC. Residues: CASRNRDPYEQYF.

This clonotype was detected many times. The chain has TRBV5-5 and TRBJ2-1; tentatively, D is TRBD2 (5 bases). The V end was cut by 0 bases, the J end by 3 bases, with 10 bases between. The germline CDR1 and CDR2 sequences are SGHKS and YYEKEE (reference sequence). The CDR3 covers 15 residues. CDR3 nucleotide sequence: TGTGCCAGCAGCTTGGGGCTAGCAGTCTACAATGAGCAGTTCTTC. Its translation is CASSLGLAVYNEQFF.

This clonotype is medium-sized. The chain is built from TRBV11-2 and TRBJ2-7; 10 bases agree with TRBD2. CDR3 length: 17 amino acids. Germline CDR1 SGHAT, CDR2 FQNNGV. The ends lost 1 base at V and 2 bases at J; junction bases unmatched: 8. The CDR3 loop is CASSLAPSGGQTYEQYF. The CDR3 region has the DNA TGTGCCAGCAGCTTAGCCCCTAGCGGGGGCCAAACCTACGAGCAGTACTTC.

This clonotype rates as medium-sized. The J gene is TRBJ1-2, the V gene TRBV20-1; D gene ambiguous. Trimming shortened V by 6 bases and J by 2 bases, and 16 bases separated the two germline ends. This CDR3 has 14 residues. Looked up from germline, CDR1 is DFQATT and CDR2 is SNEGSKA (reference sequence). The CDR3 protein is CSAAREQRNYGYTF. CDR3 nucleotide sequence: TGCAGTGCAGCGAGAGAGCAGAGAAACTATGGCTACACCTTC.

J is TRBJ2-7 and V is TRBV27, with a possible D match to TRBD2 (5 bases). From germline, CDR1 is MNHEY and CDR2 SMNVEV (reference sequence). This CDR3 has 16 residues. The V and J ends lost 5 bases and 0 bases respectively, with 17 bases between them. The CDR3 sequence is CASSRGRTRGSYEQYF. The DNA for the CDR3 is TGTGCCAGCAGTCGGGGTAGAACCCGCGGCTCCTACGAGCAGTACTTC.

Details on this clonotype: A much larger clone lies one base from this, so it may be a read error. The chain is built from TRBV10-2 and TRBJ1-1, with D perhaps TRBD1 (5 bases). The germline gives CDR1 WSHSY, CDR2 SAAADI. This CDR3 comprises 18 residues. This chain's CDR3 is CASGESTLGVSGNTEAFF. The CDR3 coding sequence is TGCGCCAGCGGTGAGTCGACTCTAGGGGTTTCGGGGAACACTGAAGCTTTCTTT.

This clonotype qualifies as medium-sized. The chain recombines TRBV5-1 with TRBJ2-7; TRBD2 might be the D (5 bases). The CDR3 contains 17 residues. Germline V gene data show CDR1 as SGHRS and CDR2 as YFSETQ. Trimming left V 0 bases short and J 0 bases short, with 16 bases between. The DNA of the CDR3 is TGCGCCAGCAGCTTGGAGGGCGGGTTACAAAGCTCCTACGAGCAGTACTTC. Encoded protein: CASSLEGGLQSSYEQYF.

This clonotype was recorded only once. This clone may be a read error of a much larger clone one base away. CDR3 region: CDSSPTSGDEQFF. As DNA, the CDR3 is TGTGACAGCTCACCAACTAGCGGCGATGAGCAGTTCTTC. This chain uses TRBV18 with TRBJ2-1; 8 bases match TRBD2. There are 13 residues in the CDR3. Germline V gives CDR1 KGHSH, CDR2 LQKENI.